This TCR beta chain was identified in a study of blood T cell repertoires in COVID-19. The wider study: Samples representing acute and convalescent COVID-19 were sourced from the United States, Italy and Spain. T cells, B-cell-depleted T cells, or PBMCs provided the cDNA or gDNA that served as material.

In the authors' workflow: Amplification of reference gene primers provided the estimated nucleated cell counts. Sequencing was performed with immunoSEQ multiplex PCR; in TCRdb, only in-frame clones are kept and a portion is missing. The V and J calls and clone size come from that table; D and trimming were worked out from the DNA. The table lists roughly 140,000 clones, 88% of them singletons. J was trimmed by 6 bases and V by 6 bases; bases with no gene match: 17. Germline V gene data show CDR1 as SEHNR and CDR2 as FQNEAQ (reference sequence). The CDR3 sequence is 17 residues long. The chain carries TRBV7-9 and TRBJ1-1, with TRBD1 identical over 9 bases. Sequenced input: peripheral blood. The TCR sequence derives from a human donor in a cohort sampled during active COVID-19. CDR3 in amino acids: CASSNLPGQGPSAEAFF. CDR3 sequence (DNA): TGTGCCAGCAGTAACCTTCCGGGACAGGGCCCATCAGCTGAAGCTTTCTTT.